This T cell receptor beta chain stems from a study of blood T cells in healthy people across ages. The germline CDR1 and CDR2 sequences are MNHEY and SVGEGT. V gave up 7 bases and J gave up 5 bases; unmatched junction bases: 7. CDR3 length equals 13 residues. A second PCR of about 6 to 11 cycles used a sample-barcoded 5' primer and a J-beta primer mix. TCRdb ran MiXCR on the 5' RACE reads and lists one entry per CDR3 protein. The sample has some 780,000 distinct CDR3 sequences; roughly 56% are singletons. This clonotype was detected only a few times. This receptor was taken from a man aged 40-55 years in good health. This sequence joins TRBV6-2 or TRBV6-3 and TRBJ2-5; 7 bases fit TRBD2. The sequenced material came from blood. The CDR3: CASKTTSWETQYF. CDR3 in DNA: TGTGCCAGCAAAACGACTAGCTGGGAGACCCAGTACTTC.